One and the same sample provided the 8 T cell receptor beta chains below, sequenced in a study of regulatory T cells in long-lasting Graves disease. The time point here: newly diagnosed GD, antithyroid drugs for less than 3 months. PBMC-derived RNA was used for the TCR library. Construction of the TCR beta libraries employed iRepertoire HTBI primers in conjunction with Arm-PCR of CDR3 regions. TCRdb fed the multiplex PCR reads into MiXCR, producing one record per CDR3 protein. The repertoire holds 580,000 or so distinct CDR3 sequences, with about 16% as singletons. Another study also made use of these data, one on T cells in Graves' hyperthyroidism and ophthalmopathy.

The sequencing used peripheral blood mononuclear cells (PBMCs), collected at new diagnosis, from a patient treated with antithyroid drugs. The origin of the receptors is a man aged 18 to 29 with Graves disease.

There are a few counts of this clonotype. The CDR3 loop is CASSRRGYTEAFF. The CDR3 DNA follows: TGTGCCAGCAGCCGCAGGGGGTACACTGAAGCTTTCTTT. The chain employs TRBV5-4 and TRBJ1-1, with TRBD1 matching 7 bases. CDR1 is SGHNT and CDR2 is YYREEE in the germline V gene (reference sequence). This CDR3 comprises 13 residues. V lost 4 bases, J lost 3 bases, and 3 bases stayed unmatched.

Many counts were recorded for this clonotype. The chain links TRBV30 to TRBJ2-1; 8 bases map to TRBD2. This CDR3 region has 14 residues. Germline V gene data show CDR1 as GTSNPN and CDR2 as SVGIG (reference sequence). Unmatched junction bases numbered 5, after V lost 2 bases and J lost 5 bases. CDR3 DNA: TGTGCCTGGAGTACGGGAGGGCCCCACAATGAGCAGTTCTTC. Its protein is CAWSTGGPHNEQFF.

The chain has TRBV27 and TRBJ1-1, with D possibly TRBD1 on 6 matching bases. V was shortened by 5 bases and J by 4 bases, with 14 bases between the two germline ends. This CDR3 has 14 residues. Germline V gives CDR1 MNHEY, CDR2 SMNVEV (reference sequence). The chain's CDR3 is CASSIMGAGTEAFF. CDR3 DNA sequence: TGTGCCAGCAGTATAATGGGGGCTGGCACTGAAGCTTTCTTT.

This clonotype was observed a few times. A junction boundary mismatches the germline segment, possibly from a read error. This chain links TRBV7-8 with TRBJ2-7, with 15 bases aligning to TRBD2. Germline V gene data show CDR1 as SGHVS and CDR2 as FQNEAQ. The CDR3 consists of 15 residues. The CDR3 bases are TGTGCCAGCAGCCCGATAGGGACTAGCGGGAGGCCCCAGCACTTC. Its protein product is CASSPIGTSGRPQHF. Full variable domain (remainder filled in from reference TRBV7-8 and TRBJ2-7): GAGVSQSPRYKVAKRGQDVALRCDPISGHVSLFWYQQALGQGPEFLTYFQNEAQLDKSGLPSDRFFAERPEGSVSTLKIQRTQQEDSAVYLCASSPIGTSGRPQHFGPGTRLTVT.

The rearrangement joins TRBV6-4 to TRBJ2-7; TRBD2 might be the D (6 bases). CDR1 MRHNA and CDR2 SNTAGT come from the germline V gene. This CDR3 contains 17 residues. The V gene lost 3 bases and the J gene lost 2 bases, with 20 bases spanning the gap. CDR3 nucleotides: TGTGCCAGCAGTGAATGGGTGGGGCTAGCGCACACCTACGAGCAGTACTTC. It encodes CASSEWVGLAHTYEQYF.

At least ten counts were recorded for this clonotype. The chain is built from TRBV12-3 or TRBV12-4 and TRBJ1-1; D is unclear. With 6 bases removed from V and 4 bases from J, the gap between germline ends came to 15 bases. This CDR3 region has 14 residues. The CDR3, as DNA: TGTGCCAGCAGCCAATTGAGGGTTGGCACTGAAGCTTTCTTT. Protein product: CASSQLRVGTEAFF.

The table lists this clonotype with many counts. The CDR3 loop is CASRSHLMTRDSETQYF. The CDR3 DNA is TGTGCCAGCAGATCCCACCTGATGACCCGGGACAGTGAGACCCAGTACTTC. The rearrangement uses TRBV3-1 and TRBJ2-5, with 7 bases that match TRBD1. The trim removed 6 bases at V and 5 bases at J, leaving 18 bases unmatched. Germline V gives CDR1 LGHDT, CDR2 YNNKEL (reference sequence). The CDR3 sequence is 17 residues long.

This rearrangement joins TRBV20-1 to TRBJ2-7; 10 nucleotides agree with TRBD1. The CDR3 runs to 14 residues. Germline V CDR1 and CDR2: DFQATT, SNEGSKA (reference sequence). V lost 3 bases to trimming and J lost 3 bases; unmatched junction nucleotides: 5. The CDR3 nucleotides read TGCAGTGCTAGGGCCGGGACAGGGGTCTACGAGCAGTACTTC. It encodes CSARAGTGVYEQYF.